This entry lists 27 T cell receptor beta chains sequenced from one sample in a study of T cell responses to AZD1222 COVID-19 vaccine. The data were produced by immunoSEQ multiplex PCR, yet TCRdb's version contains in-frame clones alone and is incomplete. The sample records under 150,000 clones, about 90% being singletons. The input for sequencing was peripheral blood, taken on day 0 of AZD1222 vaccination. Every receptor here comes from an adult in good health.

The chain recombines TRBV3-1 (or the pseudogene TRBV3-2) with TRBJ2-5; D is possibly TRBD1 (6 bases). V shed 10 bases and J shed 0 bases, with 12 bases lying between them. CDR1 LGHDT and CDR2 YNNKEL come from the germline V gene (reference sequence). The CDR3 runs to 13 residues. CDR3 DNA sequence: TGTGCCACCCGACAGGACTACCAAGAGACCCAGTACTTC. Its protein product is CATRQDYQETQYF.

The gene calls are TRBV18 and TRBJ1-1; 10 bases align to TRBD1. CDR1 and CDR2 from the germline V gene are KGHSH and LQKENI. Trimming removed 6 bases from V and 4 bases from J; junction bases left unmatched: 14. The CDR3 extends over 17 amino acids. The CDR3 DNA follows: TGTGCCAGCTCGGCCTCCGGGACAGGGGTTTTTGGCACTGAAGCTTTCTTT. Protein: CASSASGTGVFGTEAFF.

The chain employs TRBV7-3 and TRBJ1-3, with 7 bases aligning to TRBD1. This CDR3 contains 15 residues. Germline V gives CDR1 SGHTA, CDR2 FQGTGA. With 5 bases clipped from V and 0 bases from J, the junction kept 4 bases outside the gene matches. CDR3 nucleotide sequence: TGTGCCAGCAGCCCGACAGGGAGCTCTGGAAACACCATATATTTT. Protein product: CASSPTGSSGNTIYF. Using reference TRBV7-3 and TRBJ1-3 for the parts outside the CDR3, the full variable domain is GAGVSQTPSNKVTEKGKYVELRCDPISGHTALYWYRQSLGQGPEFLIYFQGTGAADDSGLPNDRFFAVRPEGSVSTLKIQRTERGDSAVYLCASSPTGSSGNTIYFGEGSWLTVV.

The rearrangement joins TRBV19 to TRBJ1-5; D call uncertain. This CDR3 spans 14 amino acids. Germline V gene data show CDR1 as LNHDA and CDR2 as SQIVND (reference sequence). V lost 6 bases to trimming and J lost 0 bases, with 9 bases between them. In nucleotides, the CDR3 is TGTGCCAGTAGATCCTGGGATAGCAATCAGCCCCAGCATTTT. Translating it yields CASRSWDSNQPQHF.

V is TRBV15 and J is TRBJ2-5; 10 bases match TRBD1. The CDR3 runs 17 residues. V lost 2 bases and J lost 6; bases outside the gene matches: 12. Germline assignment: CDR1 LNHNV and CDR2 YYDKDF (reference sequence). DNA for the CDR3: TGTGCCACCAGCAGATCGGCCGGGACAGGGGATGAACAGACCCAGTACTTC. The encoded protein is CATSRSAGTGDEQTQYF.

CDR3 sequence reads: CASSPGLRSEQYF. The CDR3 bases are TGTGCCAGTAGTCCGGGACTCAGGTCCGAGCAGTACTTC. The V gene is TRBV19, the J gene TRBJ2-7; TRBD2 is a possible D gene (6 bases). There are 13 residues in the CDR3. Germline values: CDR1 LNHDA, CDR2 SQIVND (reference sequence). Trimming removed 5 bases from V and 6 bases from J, with 14 bases in between.

The chain carries TRBV19 and TRBJ2-3; TRBD2 is a possible D gene (6 bases). There are 16 residues in the CDR3. Per germline, CDR1 LNHDA and CDR2 SQIVND (reference sequence). The ends were cut back, 3 bases at V and 4 bases at J, with 17 bases in the middle. The CDR3, as DNA: TGTGCCAGTAGTATTCGGGCTAGCGTTACCCCAGATACGCAGTATTTT. Translating it yields CASSIRASVTPDTQYF.

This chain connects TRBV6-2 or TRBV6-3 to TRBJ2-5, with D possibly TRBD1 on 6 matching bases. This CDR3 is 14 amino acids long. Per the germline V gene, CDR1 is MNHEY and CDR2 is SVGEGT. Trimming removed 2 bases at V and 2 bases at J, with 9 bases between. CDR3 amino acids: CASSYGGEQETQYF. The CDR3 coding sequence is TGTGCCAGCAGTTACGGGGGCGAACAAGAGACCCAGTACTTC.

The V and J genes are TRBV18 and TRBJ2-5; D possibly matches TRBD1 or TRBD2 (5 bases each). The V gene lost 3 bases and the J gene lost 4 bases, with 12 bases spanning the gap. This CDR3 contains 14 residues. Germline CDR1 reads KGHSH; CDR2 reads LQKENI. In DNA, the CDR3 is TGTGCCAGCTCACCCAATGGGGGAAGAGAGACCCAGTACTTC. It codes for CASSPNGGRETQYF.

This chain links TRBV7-9 with TRBJ2-7; perhaps D is TRBD1 or TRBD2 (6 bases each). Germline CDR1 is SEHNR and CDR2 is FQNEAQ (reference sequence). V was clipped by 1 base and J by 2 bases, with 15 bases between them. CDR3 length: 16 residues. Here the CDR3 DNA reads TGTGCCAGCAGCTTAGGGTATGGGGGGCCCACCTACGAGCAGTACTTC. Translation: CASSLGYGGPTYEQYF.

This clone has a single count. The chain recombines TRBV5-6 with TRBJ2-7; TRBD2 aligns across 8 bases. The CDR3 consists of 14 residues. The germline CDR1 and CDR2 sequences are SGHDT and YYEEEE. V lost 4 bases, J lost 5 bases, and 8 bases stayed unmatched. DNA of the CDR3: TGTGCCAGCAGCCCGGGGGGGGGCATCCACGAGCAGTACTTC. Amino acid sequence: CASSPGGGIHEQYF.

The chain links TRBV9 to TRBJ2-1; D assignment may be TRBD1 or TRBD2 (5 bases each). This CDR3 is built from 12 residues. CDR1 and CDR2 (germline): SGDLS, YYNGEE. V was shortened by 7 bases and J by 7 bases, with 12 bases between the two germline ends. The CDR3 here is CASGAGGNEQFF. CDR3 DNA: TGTGCCAGCGGGGCAGGCGGGAATGAGCAGTTCTTC.

V usage is TRBV14 and J usage is TRBJ1-2; the match to TRBD1 covers 7 bases. The germline CDR1 and CDR2 sequences are SGHDN and FVKESK. Trimming removed 6 bases from V and 8 bases from J; junction bases left unmatched: 9. The CDR3 has 13 residues. CDR3 protein: CASRRGQTLGYTF. The CDR3, as DNA: TGTGCCAGCAGAAGGGGACAGACCCTCGGCTACACCTTC.

This chain uses TRBV5-4 with TRBJ1-1, with no clear D. The CDR3 spans 14 residues. The germline V gene has CDR1 SGHNT and CDR2 YYREEE (reference sequence). Trimming shortened V by 1 base and J by 1 base, and 8 bases separated the two germline ends. CDR3 DNA sequence: TGTGCCAGCAGCTTGTTCCCGTGGAACACTGAAGCTTTCTTT. It encodes CASSLFPWNTEAFF.

V is TRBV14 and J is TRBJ2-7; 10 bases agree with TRBD2. J was trimmed by 0 bases and V by 1 base; bases with no gene match: 6. This CDR3 spans 17 amino acids. CDR1 is SGHDN, CDR2 FVKESK, per germline. CDR3 coding DNA: TGTGCCAGCAGCCAAGCCACTAGCGGGGACTTCTCCTACGAGCAGTACTTC. Encoded protein: CASSQATSGDFSYEQYF.

This clone is a singleton in its sample. The CDR3 DNA reads TGTGCCAGCAGCTCGGACAGGGTCGGTGAAGCTTTCTTT. It codes for CASSSDRVGEAFF. This sequence joins TRBV5-6 and TRBJ1-1; 8 bases fit TRBD1. Trimming at V came to 3 bases and at J to 7 bases, leaving 5 bases not matched to a gene. The V gene's germline CDR1 is SGHDT and CDR2 YYEEEE. CDR3 size: 13 residues.

The chain has TRBV28 and TRBJ2-7; tentative D call: TRBD2 (7 bases). The CDR3 length is 15 residues. Germline V gene sequence: CDR1 MDHEN, CDR2 SYDVKM. Trimming shortened V by 7 bases and J by 3 bases, and 19 bases separated the two germline ends. CDR3 amino acids: CASTDAGATDYEQYF. Written as DNA, the CDR3 is TGTGCCAGCACCGACGCGGGGGCTACTGACTACGAGCAGTACTTC.

The chain employs TRBV21-1 and TRBJ2-7; the listed D gene, TRBD2, was not tested against the DNA. TRBV21-1 is a listed pseudogene. The CDR3 sequence is 13 residues long. The CDR3 DNA reads as TGTGCCAGGTACGAGGTAGCGGAGGACGAGCAGTACTTC. Its translation: CARYEVAEDEQYF.

This chain uses TRBV20-1 with TRBJ2-3; 7 bases agree with TRBD2. The CDR3 runs 13 residues. Per the germline V gene, CDR1 is DFQATT and CDR2 is SNEGSKA (reference sequence). The V and J ends lost 3 bases and 6 bases, in that order; junction bases with no gene match: 6. The CDR3 DNA is TGCAGTGCTAGTCTCCTAGCGGCTGATACGCAGTATTTT. This sequence encodes CSASLLAADTQYF.

The J gene is TRBJ2-2, the V gene TRBV9, with D unclear. The CDR3 has 13 residues. CDR1 is SGDLS and CDR2 is YYNGEE in the germline V gene. The ends were cut back, 0 bases at V and 5 bases at J, with 5 bases in the middle. The CDR3 is CASSVDLTGELFF. For the CDR3, the DNA is TGTGCCAGCAGCGTAGACTTAACCGGGGAGCTGTTTTTT. The full variable domain, with the rest looked up from reference TRBV9 and TRBJ2-2, is DSGVTQTPKHLITATGQRVTLRCSPRSGDLSVYWYQQSLDQGLQFLIQYYNGEERAKGNILERFSAQQFPDLHSELNLSSLELGDSALYFCASSVDLTGELFFGEGSRLTVL.

This clone has a handful of counts. The gene calls are TRBV7-2 and TRBJ2-7, with TRBD1 matching over 9 bases. The CDR3 has 13 residues. The germline V gene has CDR1 SGHTA and CDR2 FQGNSA. Unmatched junction bases numbered 6, after V lost 8 bases and J lost 4 bases. DNA for the CDR3: TGTGCCAGCGGGCGGGACAGGGCTTACGAGCAGTACTTC. Its translation: CASGRDRAYEQYF.

The chain employs TRBV7-2 and TRBJ2-7; D unresolved. The V gene lost 4 bases and the J gene lost 3 bases, with 16 bases spanning the gap. This CDR3 has 15 amino acids. The germline gives CDR1 SGHTA, CDR2 FQGNSA. The CDR3 loop reads CASSSVAEAFYEQYF. For the CDR3, the DNA is TGTGCCAGCAGCTCCGTTGCGGAAGCATTCTACGAGCAGTACTTC. The full variable domain, with the rest looked up from reference TRBV7-2 and TRBJ2-7, is GAGVSQSPSNKVTEKGKDVELRCDPISGHTALYWYRQSLGQGLEFLIYFQGNSAPDKSGLPSDRFSAERTGGSVSTLTIQRTQQEDSAVYLCASSSVAEAFYEQYFGPGTRLTVT.

The CDR3: CATSGGQFWTGELFF. CDR3 in DNA: TGTGCCACCAGTGGTGGACAGTTTTGGACCGGGGAGCTGTTTTTT. The V gene is TRBV24-1, the J gene TRBJ2-2; a weak D match, TRBD1 (6 bases). Germline V lookup: CDR1 KGHDR, CDR2 SFDVKD. There are 15 residues in the CDR3. V gave up 5 bases and J gave up 5 bases, with 14 bases separating them.

This sequence joins TRBV24-1 and TRBJ2-1; no definite D call. This CDR3 contains 15 residues. V was trimmed by 2 bases and J by 3 bases, leaving 10 bases between them. CDR1 and CDR2 from the germline V gene are KGHDR and SFDVKD. Here the CDR3 reads CATSDSIPLYNEQFF. Written as DNA, the CDR3 is TGTGCCACCAGTGATTCTATCCCACTCTACAATGAGCAGTTCTTC.

CDR3: CASSSDRAGTEAFF. The CDR3 coding sequence is TGCGCCAGCAGTTCGGACAGGGCGGGCACTGAAGCTTTCTTT. The chain links TRBV5-1 to TRBJ1-1; 8 positions agree with TRBD1. The CDR3 has 14 residues. Germline assignment: CDR1 SGHRS and CDR2 YFSETQ. The J segment lost 4 bases and the V segment lost 5 bases, leaving 7 bases of the junction unmatched. Supplemented by reference TRBV5-1 and TRBJ1-1, the full variable domain reads KAGVTQTPRYLIKTRGQQVTLSCSPISGHRSVSWYQQTPGQGLQFLFEYFSETQRNKGNFPGRFSGRQFSNSRSEMNVSTLELGDSALYLCASSSDRAGTEAFFGQGTRLTVV.

The chain links TRBV5-1 to TRBJ1-6, with 7 bases matching TRBD1. The germline V gene encodes CDR1 SGHRS and CDR2 YFSETQ. V shed 0 bases, J shed 3 bases, and the junction held 3 bases outside the gene matches. The length of the CDR3 is 16 residues. The CDR3 DNA reads as TGCGCCAGCAGCTTGGAAGGGGGCTTCTATAATTCACCCCTCCACTTT. Its protein product is CASSLEGGFYNSPLHF.

V is TRBV2 and J is TRBJ1-4; possible D gene TRBD1, 6 bases. This CDR3 comprises 13 residues. Trimming removed 5 bases at V and 8 bases at J, with 12 bases between. Looked up from germline, CDR1 is SNHLY and CDR2 is FYNNEI. CDR3: CASSPRQAEKLFF. CDR3 DNA: TGTGCCAGCAGTCCCAGACAGGCCGAAAAACTGTTTTTT.